One and the same sample provided the 6 T cell receptor beta chains below, sequenced in a study of T cells in Graves' hyperthyroidism and ophthalmopathy. TCR beta CDR3 region amplification was performed from RNA transcripts. RT-PCR in the first round (using the HTBI primer set) targeted the TCR CDR3. One entry per CDR3 protein results from TCRdb running MiXCR on the multiplex PCR reads. The sample records more than 300,000 distinct CDR3 sequences, around 14% being singletons. Source material: blood. All receptors derive from a woman aged 25 to 45 with Graves' hyperthyroidism.

The chain uses TRBV20-1 and TRBJ2-3; D is possibly TRBD1 or TRBD2 (5 bases each). Germline V gene sequence: CDR1 DFQATT, CDR2 SNEGSKA (reference sequence). The CDR3 loop spans 14 amino acids. Trimming took off 4 bases at V and 3 bases at J, with 14 bases between the two ends. The CDR3 reads CSAKPGTPTDTQYF. CDR3 coding DNA: TGCAGTGCTAAACCCGGGACCCCGACAGATACGCAGTATTTT.

This clonotype turned up a few times. The chain combines TRBV7-9 with TRBJ2-1; D remains unclear. Germline V lookup: CDR1 SEHNR, CDR2 FQNEAQ (reference sequence). Trimming stripped 2 bases from V and 5 bases from J, with 10 bases between. The CDR3 consists of 14 residues. CDR3 residues: CASSLFGRDNEQFF. CDR3 in DNA: TGTGCCAGCAGCTTATTCGGCCGGGACAATGAGCAGTTCTTC.

Notes on this clonotype: A clone one base away is much larger, so this may be a read error. The CDR3 ends on some other residue instead of the conserved phenylalanine or tryptophan, so this is likely a read error. The genes are TRBV7-8 and TRBJ2-7; 8 bases are shared with TRBD2. V lost 0 bases, J lost 0 bases, and 4 bases stayed unmatched. Germline V gene sequence: CDR1 SGHVS, CDR2 FQNEAQ. There are 16 residues in the CDR3. CDR3 coding DNA: TGTGCCAGCAGCTTAGCGGGGCTAGCGGGCTCCTACGAGCAGTACTCC. This codes for CASSLAGLAGSYEQYS.

This clonotype was detected only a few times. The genes are TRBV4-1 and TRBJ1-1, with D hard to call. The CDR3 loop spans 16 amino acids. V lost 3 bases, J lost 4 bases, and 18 bases lay in between. From germline, CDR1 is MGHRA and CDR2 YSYEKL. This chain's CDR3 is CASSHASAGRVTEAFF. CDR3 bases: TGCGCCAGCAGCCATGCATCGGCGGGTAGGGTCACTGAAGCTTTCTTT.

This clonotype has only a few counts. V and J are TRBV27 and TRBJ1-5; D not certain. V was clipped by 4 bases and J by 10 bases, with 2 bases between them. Looked up from germline, CDR1 is MNHEY and CDR2 is SMNVEV (reference sequence). The CDR3 sequence is 9 residues long. CDR3 DNA: TGTGCCAGCAGTTGTCCCCAGCATTTT. It specifies CASSCPQHF.

This clonotype showed up many times. J is TRBJ1-2 and V is TRBV5-1; D uncertain. V dropped 5 bases and J dropped 7 bases, with 15 bases sitting between them. CDR1 and CDR2 (germline): SGHRS, YFSETQ. CDR3 length: 13 residues. CDR3 loop: CASRLGGERGYTF. DNA for the CDR3: TGCGCCAGCAGGCTTGGTGGGGAGCGTGGCTACACCTTC.